This is a list of T cell receptor beta chains from one sample in a study of cytomegalovirus exposure and HLA in healthy donors. Data came from immunoSEQ multiplex PCR; TCRdb stores just in-frame clones and leaves some out. The profile shows 110,000 to 150,000 clones, over 8% of them singletons. The sequencing sample was made of PBMCs. The receptors come from a male donor in good health and CMV-seronegative. Each CDR3 is given with its conserved first and last residue. D genes are given only for firm matches. Clone size appears in some rows only: once, few, many, or a class for an expanded clone.

V gene: TRBV5-1
D gene: NA
clone size: few
J gene: TRBJ2-2
CDR3 length: 15
CDR3 protein: CASSLGTGNTGELFF
CDR3 DNA: TGCGCCAGCAGCTTGGGTACAGGGAACACCGGGGAGCTGTTTTTT

V gene: TRBV4-3
D gene: TRBD1
clone size: NA
J gene: TRBJ2-5
CDR3 length: 16
CDR3 protein: CASSQLTGVVGETQYF
CDR3 DNA: TGCGCCAGCAGCCAACTGACAGGGGTGGTTGGGGAGACCCAGTACTTC

V gene: TRBV29-1
D gene: TRBD1
clone size: NA
J gene: TRBJ2-3
CDR3 length: 14
CDR3 protein: CSVAGQGATDTQYF
CDR3 DNA: TGCAGCGTAGCTGGACAGGGGGCGACAGATACGCAGTATTTT

V gene: TRBV19
D gene: TRBD1
clone size: NA
J gene: TRBJ1-5
CDR3 length: 15
CDR3 protein: CASSIRGDSNQPQHF
CDR3 DNA: TGTGCCAGTAGTATCAGGGGGGATAGCAATCAGCCCCAGCATTTT

V gene: TRBV5-4
D gene: NA
clone size: NA
J gene: TRBJ1-4
CDR3 length: 15
CDR3 protein: CASSLAQDRAGKLFF
CDR3 DNA: TGTGCCAGCAGCTTGGCCCAGGATAGGGCGGGAAAACTGTTTTTT

V gene: TRBV28
D gene: NA
clone size: few
J gene: TRBJ1-4
CDR3 length: 18
CDR3 protein: CASSLFTPRKSTNEKLFF
CDR3 DNA: TGTGCCAGCAGTTTATTCACACCCAGGAAATCAACTAATGAAAAACTGTTTTTT

V gene: TRBV4-3
D gene: TRBD1
clone size: NA
J gene: TRBJ1-2
CDR3 length: 16
CDR3 protein: CASSQDHRGEGYGYTF
CDR3 DNA: TGCGCCAGCAGCCAGGACCACAGGGGTGAAGGATATGGCTACACCTTC

V gene: TRBV27
D gene: NA
clone size: few
J gene: TRBJ2-3
CDR3 length: 16
CDR3 protein: CASSFGLAKGTDTQYF
CDR3 DNA: TGTGCCAGCAGTTTCGGCCTAGCGAAGGGCACAGATACGCAGTATTTT

V gene: TRBV18
D gene: TRBD2
clone size: few
J gene: TRBJ2-2
CDR3 length: 17
CDR3 protein: CASSPIEAGGGTGELFF
CDR3 DNA: TGTGCCAGCTCACCAATAGAAGCGGGAGGAGGCACCGGGGAGCTGTTTTTT

V gene: TRBV6-5
D gene: NA
clone size: NA
J gene: TRBJ1-2
CDR3 length: 13
CDR3 protein: CASSARGFWGYTF
CDR3 DNA: TGTGCCAGCAGTGCGAGGGGGTTTTGGGGCTACACCTTC

V gene: TRBV5-1
D gene: TRBD1
clone size: NA
J gene: TRBJ1-6
CDR3 length: 15
CDR3 protein: CASSSSGTGESPLHF
CDR3 DNA: TGCGCCAGCAGCTCCTCCGGGACAGGGGAATCACCCCTCCACTTT

V gene: TRBV4-3
D gene: NA
clone size: NA
J gene: TRBJ1-1
CDR3 length: 13
CDR3 protein: CASSQDRGAEAFF
CDR3 DNA: TGCGCCAGCAGCCAAGATCGGGGGGCTGAAGCTTTCTTT

V gene: TRBV7-2
D gene: TRBD1
clone size: NA
J gene: TRBJ1-6
CDR3 length: 14
CDR3 protein: CASSQGQGNSPLHF
CDR3 DNA: TGTGCCAGCAGCCAGGGACAGGGAAATTCACCCCTCCACTTT

V gene: TRBV29-1
D gene: TRBD1
clone size: NA
J gene: TRBJ2-7
CDR3 length: 13
CDR3 protein: CSVERTGTYEQYF
CDR3 DNA: TGCAGCGTTGAGCGGACAGGAACCTACGAGCAGTACTTC

V gene: TRBV7-2
D gene: TRBD1
clone size: few
J gene: TRBJ1-1
CDR3 length: 15
CDR3 protein: CASSSQGARNTEAFF
CDR3 DNA: TGTGCCAGCAGCTCCCAGGGGGCCCGGAACACTGAAGCTTTCTTT

V gene: TRBV7-9
D gene: NA
clone size: few
J gene: TRBJ1-1
CDR3 length: 15
CDR3 protein: CASSLGWLEGTEAFF
CDR3 DNA: TGTGCCAGCAGCTTAGGTTGGCTGGAGGGCACTGAAGCTTTCTTT